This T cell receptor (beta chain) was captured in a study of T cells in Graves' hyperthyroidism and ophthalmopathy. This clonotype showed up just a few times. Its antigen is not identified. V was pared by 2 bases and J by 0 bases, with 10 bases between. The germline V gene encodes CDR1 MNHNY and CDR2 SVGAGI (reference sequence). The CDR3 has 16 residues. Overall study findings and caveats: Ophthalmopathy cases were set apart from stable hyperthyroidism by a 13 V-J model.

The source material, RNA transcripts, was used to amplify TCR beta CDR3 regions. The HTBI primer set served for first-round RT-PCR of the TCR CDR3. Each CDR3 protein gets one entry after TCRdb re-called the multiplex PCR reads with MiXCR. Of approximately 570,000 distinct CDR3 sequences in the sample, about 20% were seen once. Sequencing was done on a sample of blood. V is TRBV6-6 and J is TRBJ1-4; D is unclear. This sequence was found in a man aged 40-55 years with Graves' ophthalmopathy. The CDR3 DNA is TGTGCCAGCAGTTACGGGTGGCCCGCAACTAATGAAAAACTGTTTTTT. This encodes CASSYGWPATNEKLFF.